These 28 T cell receptor beta chains were all obtained from the same sample, sequenced in a study of cytomegalovirus exposure and HLA in healthy donors listed by TCRdb under 2017. Libraries were prepared through the immunoSEQ multiplex PCR assay. For the multiplex PCR, a mixture combining 60 forward primers for TCR Vbeta segments and 13 reverse primers for TCR Jbeta segments was used. TCRdb provides this immuneACCESS table in a form limited to in-frame rearrangements. Some clones are lacking; in checked studies, under half of them reflect an unresolved V gene, and why the rest are absent is not known. This sample holds 120,000 or so clones; over 65% were observed only once. The ten largest clones represent over 15% of the sample. Sequencing was performed on PBMCs. These receptors originate from a man younger than 35 in good health and CMV-seropositive.

CDR3 residues: CASSAGTGSSYEQYF. The DNA for the CDR3 is TGTGCCAGCAGCGCAGGGACAGGTAGCTCCTACGAGCAGTACTTC. This rearrangement joins TRBV9 to TRBJ2-7; 8 nucleotides align to TRBD1. Germline CDR1 SGDLS, CDR2 YYNGEE. The V segment lost 3 bases and the J segment 0 bases; nucleotides outside the gene matches: 5. The CDR3 sequence is 15 residues long.

The rearrangement links TRBV30 to TRBJ2-3; weak D call: TRBD1 (5 bases). Per germline, CDR1 GTSNPN and CDR2 SVGIG (reference sequence). Deletions cut 7 bases from V and 4 bases from J, with 12 bases between. The CDR3 length is 12 residues. The DNA of the CDR3 is TGTGCCTACTTAAGGGGCGCAGATACGCAGTATTTT. This codes for CAYLRGADTQYF.

The sample holds a few counts of this clone. The chain combines TRBV18 with TRBJ1-2, with TRBD1 as a possible D gene (5 bases). The ends were cut back, 1 base at V and 8 bases at J, with 11 bases in the middle. This CDR3 spans 13 amino acids. CDR1 and CDR2 (germline): KGHSH, LQKENI. The CDR3 reads CASSPLGGEGYTF. In DNA, the CDR3 is TGTGCCAGCTCACCACTCGGGGGAGAAGGCTACACCTTC.

The chain couples TRBV15 to TRBJ1-2; 8 bases are a match to TRBD1. The CDR3 covers 13 residues. Germline CDR1 is LNHNV and CDR2 is YYDKDF (reference sequence). J was trimmed by 8 bases and V by 8 bases; bases with no gene match: 10. The CDR3 nucleotides read TGTGCCACCGGCGTCGACAGGGGTGGCGGCTACACCTTC. It encodes CATGVDRGGGYTF.

V usage is TRBV2 and J usage is TRBJ1-1, with D perhaps matching TRBD1 (6 bases). CDR1 SNHLY and CDR2 FYNNEI come from the germline V gene. Trimming removed 7 bases at V and 1 base at J, with 16 bases between. The CDR3 loop spans 15 amino acids. CDR3 DNA sequence: TGTGCCAGCACGTCGGACGGACAGAAGAACACTGAAGCTTTCTTT. Protein product: CASTSDGQKNTEAFF.

The chain uses TRBV5-8 and TRBJ2-3; 7 bases agree with TRBD1. Germline CDR1 SGHTS, CDR2 YDEGEE. The CDR3 sequence is 16 residues long. Trimming took 4 bases from V and 4 from J; bases not matched to a gene: 12. In DNA form, the CDR3 reads TGTGCCAGCAGCAGAGTCCCGGGGACAGTTGCAGATACGCAGTATTTT. Protein: CASSRVPGTVADTQYF.

J is TRBJ1-5 and V is TRBV5-6; no reliable D call. Germline V gene data show CDR1 as SGHDT and CDR2 as YYEEEE. The CDR3 length is 14 residues. The V end was cut by 3 bases, the J end by 0 bases, with 7 bases between. CDR3 coding DNA: TGTGCCAGCAGCTCAGGAAATAGCAATCAGCCCCAGCATTTT. Its protein product is CASSSGNSNQPQHF.

V and J are TRBV30 and TRBJ1-5, with a possible D match to TRBD1 (6 bases). The CDR3 is made up of 17 amino acids. Per germline, CDR1 GTSNPN and CDR2 SVGIG (reference sequence). V lost 2 bases and J 2 bases, leaving 19 bases between the germline ends. CDR3 protein: CAWSPPVPEGGNQPQHF. The CDR3 DNA is TGTGCCTGGAGTCCCCCGGTTCCCGAGGGGGGCAATCAGCCCCAGCATTTT.

The V call is TRBV6-5, the J call TRBJ1-6, with 9 bases identical to TRBD1. The CDR3 spans 13 residues. Germline trimming cut 5 bases from V and 11 bases from J; bases unmatched to any gene: 4. Germline V gives CDR1 MNHEY, CDR2 SVGAGI. This CDR3 reads CASSRTGAAPLHF. Written as DNA, the CDR3 is TGTGCCAGCAGTAGGACAGGGGCTGCACCCCTCCACTTT.

J is TRBJ2-2 and V is TRBV2; the match to TRBD2 covers 14 bases. Germline V gene lookup returns CDR1 SNHLY and CDR2 FYNNEI. The CDR3 contains 20 residues. Trimming at V came to 4 bases and at J to 4 bases, leaving 14 bases not matched to a gene. The CDR3 sequence: CASSAPGTSGGSKVTGELFF. In DNA, the CDR3 is TGTGCCAGCAGTGCGCCCGGGACTAGCGGGGGATCGAAAGTCACCGGGGAGCTGTTTTTT.

This chain connects TRBV5-4 to TRBJ1-1, with TRBD1 as a possible D gene (5 bases). V was cut by 0 bases and J by 6 bases, with 6 bases left in between. This CDR3 is built from 12 residues. Germline V gene data show CDR1 as SGHNT and CDR2 as YYREEE (reference sequence). CDR3: CASSLEGAEAFF. The CDR3 bases are TGTGCCAGCAGCTTGGAAGGGGCTGAAGCTTTCTTT.

This chain links TRBV6-6 with TRBJ1-5, with D unclear. The CDR3 extends over 16 amino acids. The V gene lost 6 bases and the J gene lost 1 base, with 16 bases spanning the gap. Germline CDR1 is MNHNY and CDR2 is SVGAGI (reference sequence). The chain's CDR3 is CASSHPPGASNQPQHF. The CDR3 DNA sequence: TGTGCCAGCAGCCATCCCCCGGGTGCAAGCAATCAGCCCCAGCATTTT.

This chain links TRBV7-6 with TRBJ2-1; 11 bases align to TRBD2. The CDR3 sequence is 16 residues long. After removal of 1 base from V and 3 bases from J, the junction contained 2 bases not matched to a gene. Germline-derived CDR1 and CDR2 are SGHVS and FNYEAQ. In DNA form, the CDR3 reads TGTGCCAGCAGCTTAGATCTAGCGGGGGGCTACAATGAGCAGTTCTTC. It yields the protein CASSLDLAGGYNEQFF.

This chain links TRBV11-3 with TRBJ2-3; D uncertain. The CDR3 contains 16 residues. CDR1 is SGHNT, CDR2 YENEEA, per germline. Trimming removed 5 bases at V and 7 bases at J, with 22 bases between. The CDR3 region has the DNA TGTGCCAGCAGCGATGGAGCGCACCACCACTCCAATACGCAGTATTTT. This codes for CASSDGAHHHSNTQYF.

In this sample, this clone turned up once. This chain links TRBV10-2 with TRBJ2-3; TRBD2 matches 11 bases. CDR1 is WSHSY, CDR2 SAAADI, per germline. The CDR3 is 16 residues long. The junction had 5 bases not matched to a gene; V was cut back by 6 bases and J by 0 bases. CDR3 loop: CASRKLAGGSTDTQYF. CDR3 coding DNA: TGCGCCAGCAGGAAGTTAGCGGGGGGGAGCACAGATACGCAGTATTTT.

This chain joins TRBV7-9 and TRBJ1-2; 7 positions agree with TRBD1. The CDR3 spans 12 residues. The J segment lost 3 bases and the V segment lost 11 bases, leaving 6 bases of the junction unmatched. Germline V lookup: CDR1 SEHNR, CDR2 FQNEAQ (reference sequence). The CDR3 loop reads CAGGDRDYGYTF. CDR3 DNA: TGTGCCGGAGGTGACAGGGACTATGGCTACACCTTC. The full variable domain, in which reference TRBV7-9 and TRBJ1-2 provide the parts outside the CDR3, is DTGVSQNPRHKITKRGQNVTFRCDPISEHNRLYWYRQTLGQGPEFLTYFQNEAQLEKSRLLSDRFSAERPKGSFSTLEIQRTEQGDSAMYLCAGGDRDYGYTFGSGTRLTVV.

The chain has TRBV11-2 and TRBJ1-2; D may be TRBD1 (6 bases). This CDR3 is built from 16 residues. Germline CDR1 SGHAT, CDR2 FQNNGV. Trimming shortened V by 3 bases and J by 7 bases, and 21 bases separated the two germline ends. As DNA, the CDR3 is TGTGCCAGCAGCTTGACAGGAGGAGGAGGCAGAGGTGGCTACACCTTC. Its protein is CASSLTGGGGRGGYTF.

A few counts support this clone. The J gene is TRBJ2-1, the V gene TRBV5-4; TRBD2 aligns across 11 bases. This CDR3 contains 18 residues. V was clipped by 4 bases and J by 2 bases; unmatched bases: 11. CDR1 is SGHNT and CDR2 is YYREEE in the germline V gene (reference sequence). Here the CDR3 reads CASSPWGSGGAAYNEQFF. The CDR3 DNA follows: TGTGCCAGCAGCCCTTGGGGTAGCGGGGGGGCCGCCTACAATGAGCAGTTCTTC.

The V gene is TRBV6-1, the J gene TRBJ2-2, with 12 bases matching TRBD2. J lost 1 base, V lost 3 bases, and 3 bases had no gene match. CDR3 length equals 17 residues. The germline V gene encodes CDR1 MNHNS and CDR2 SASEGT. The CDR3 coding sequence is TGTGCCAGCAGTGACCTACTAGCGGGGGGGAACACCGGGGAGCTGTTTTTT. Amino acids: CASSDLLAGGNTGELFF.

V and J are TRBV19 and TRBJ1-2; TRBD1 matches at 7 bases. The CDR3 is 13 residues long. CDR1 is LNHDA, CDR2 SQIVND, per germline (reference sequence). Germline trimming cut 1 base from V and 6 bases from J; bases unmatched to any gene: 2. For the CDR3, the DNA is TGTGCCAGTAGTATAGTAGGGACAGATGGCTACACCTTC. Its translation: CASSIVGTDGYTF. Combining the CDR3 with reference TRBV19 and TRBJ1-2 gives the whole variable domain DGGITQSPKYLFRKEGQNVTLSCEQNLNHDAMYWYRQDPGQGLRLIYYSQIVNDFQKGDIAEGYSVSREKKESFPLTVTSAQKNPTAFYLCASSIVGTDGYTFGSGTRLTVV.

This clone was seen once. This sequence joins TRBV10-3 and TRBJ1-1, with 8 bases that match TRBD1. V lost 0 bases, J lost 2 bases, and 11 bases stayed unmatched. The CDR3 length is 18 residues. The germline gives CDR1 ENHRY, CDR2 SYGVKD. The CDR3 sequence is CAISESRTGKGGNTEAFF. Here the CDR3 DNA reads TGTGCCATCAGTGAGTCGCGGACAGGGAAAGGTGGAAACACTGAAGCTTTCTTT.

The V call is TRBV7-9, the J call TRBJ2-1, with 11 nucleotides matching TRBD2. Per germline, CDR1 SEHNR and CDR2 FQNEAQ (reference sequence). The junction had 5 bases not matched to a gene; V was cut back by 4 bases and J by 6 bases. CDR3 length equals 15 residues. The CDR3 is CASSSRLAGSNEQFF. In DNA, the CDR3 is TGTGCCAGCAGCTCAAGACTAGCGGGGTCCAATGAGCAGTTCTTC. Based on the CDR3 plus reference TRBV7-9 and TRBJ2-1, the full variable domain is DTGVSQNPRHKITKRGQNVTFRCDPISEHNRLYWYRQTLGQGPEFLTYFQNEAQLEKSRLLSDRFSAERPKGSFSTLEIQRTEQGDSAMYLCASSSRLAGSNEQFFGPGTRLTVL.

The CDR3 is CASRVPGGAVETQYF. The CDR3 nucleotides read TGTGCCAGCAGGGTACCTGGGGGGGCCGTAGAGACCCAGTACTTC. The V gene is TRBV6-5, the J gene TRBJ2-5; D is perhaps TRBD2 (7 bases). The CDR3 has 15 residues. CDR1 is MNHEY, CDR2 SVGAGI, per germline. The V gene lost 6 bases and the J gene lost 4 bases, with 18 bases spanning the gap.

The CDR3 loop is CAISESIIAGGYEQFF. CDR3 DNA sequence: TGTGCCATCAGTGAGTCGATTATAGCGGGGGGCTATGAGCAGTTCTTC. The chain employs TRBV10-3 and TRBJ2-1, with 10 nucleotides matching TRBD2. The length of the CDR3 is 16 residues. Germline values: CDR1 ENHRY, CDR2 SYGVKD. V was clipped by 0 bases and J by 8 bases; unmatched bases: 7.

The rearrangement links TRBV6-5 to TRBJ1-4, with D perhaps matching TRBD1 (5 bases). The germline V gene has CDR1 MNHEY and CDR2 SVGAGI. Trimming removed 0 bases from V and 7 bases from J, with 12 bases in between. The CDR3 spans 15 residues. The CDR3 DNA is TGTGCCAGCAGTTACTCGAGAAGGGGTGGTGAAAAACTGTTTTTT. The encoded protein is CASSYSRRGGEKLFF.

This clone came up once. Other DNA variants within this sample encode the same CDR3. V gene TRBV7-2 combines with J gene TRBJ2-3; a possible D gene is TRBD1 (6 bases). This CDR3 spans 15 amino acids. Germline-derived CDR1 and CDR2 are SGHTA and FQGNSA. Trimming pared 1 base from V and 1 base from J, leaving 9 bases between. The CDR3 sequence is CASSLGAGGTDTQYF. The CDR3 DNA reads TGTGCCAGCAGCTTAGGTGCAGGGGGCACAGATACGCAGTATTTT.

This chain links TRBV7-8 with TRBJ2-5, with 7 nucleotides matching TRBD1. This CDR3 has 17 amino acids. Germline-derived CDR1 and CDR2 are SGHVS and FQNEAQ. Trimming took 10 bases from V and 0 from J; bases not matched to a gene: 17. This CDR3 is CATGQDRLTGYQETQYF. CDR3 bases: TGTGCCACCGGACAGGATCGATTGACTGGGTACCAAGAGACCCAGTACTTC.

This chain connects TRBV19 to TRBJ1-6; no clear D gene. V lost 7 bases to trimming and J lost 0 bases, with 10 bases between them. The germline V gene encodes CDR1 LNHDA and CDR2 SQIVND (reference sequence). The CDR3 is made up of 15 amino acids. CDR3 residues: CASTAGSSYNSPLHF. CDR3 sequence (DNA): TGTGCCAGTACGGCGGGCAGCTCCTATAATTCACCCCTCCACTTT.